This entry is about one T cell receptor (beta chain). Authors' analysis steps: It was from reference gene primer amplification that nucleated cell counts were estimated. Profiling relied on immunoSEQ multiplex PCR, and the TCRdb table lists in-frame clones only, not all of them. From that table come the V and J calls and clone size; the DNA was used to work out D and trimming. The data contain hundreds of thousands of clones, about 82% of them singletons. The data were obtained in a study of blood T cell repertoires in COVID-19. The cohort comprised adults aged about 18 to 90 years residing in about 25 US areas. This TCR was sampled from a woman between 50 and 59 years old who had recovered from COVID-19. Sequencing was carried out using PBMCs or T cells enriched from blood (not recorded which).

The chain's CDR3 is CAIRAGLAGVDTQYF. CDR3 bases: TGTGCCATCCGAGCGGGGCTAGCGGGAGTAGATACGCAGTATTTT. The V and J genes are TRBV6-5 and TRBJ2-3, with TRBD2 matching over 10 bases. Germline V lookup: CDR1 MNHEY, CDR2 SVGAGI. This CDR3 is built from 15 residues. The V segment lost 10 bases and the J segment 5 bases; nucleotides outside the gene matches: 12.